The sequence of this T cell receptor (beta chain) was determined in a study of OX40 agonist ivuxolimab in advanced cancers. Concerning the study at large: Ivuxolimab was an agonistic, fully human IgG2 monoclonal antibody directed against OX40 (CD134), a costimulatory receptor. Intravenous ivuxolimab was administered to patients every 2 weeks at six dose levels: 0.01, 0.1, 0.3, 1.5, 3 and 10 mg/kg. Of the roughly 50 dose-escalation patients, hepatocellular carcinoma was present in roughly 19, melanoma in approximately 15, renal cell carcinoma in 9 and head and neck cancer in 9. In the dose-escalation cohort, 70% to 90% of patients were male, and the mean age was 60 years with a range of about 20 to 79. Prior anti-PD-1, anti-PD-L1 or anti-CTLA-4 therapy was permitted, and 30% to 45% of dose-escalation patients had received checkpoint inhibitors. Partial responses occurred in three dose-escalation patients: two with cutaneous melanoma and one with hepatocellular carcinoma. Peripheral TCRbeta sequencing was intended to test whether TCR sequence diversity was altered and clonal T-cell expansion was caused by ivuxolimab. The paper covers the monotherapy dose-escalation part of the phase I ivuxolimab trial, which included N ≈ 57 patients.

Patients with a history of autoimmune disease or receiving systemic immunosuppression were excluded from the trial. Peripheral blood for TCR sequencing was collected from all dose cohorts at baseline, on cycle 4 day 1, and on cycle 7 day 1. Samples came from an open-label, multicenter, first-in-human phase I dose-escalation trial of ivuxolimab. Adults with locally advanced or metastatic melanoma, renal cell, hepatocellular, or head and neck squamous cell carcinoma were enrolled in the trial. CD4+ and CD8+ T cells were sorted separately from peripheral blood before TCR sequencing. As regards this clone: Which antigen it targets is not known. No much larger clone exists at a distance of one base, and base qualities are not known.

The investigation overall reported the following: In partial responders in the 0.1-3.0 mg/kg groups, normalized peripheral clonal expansion was found to be among the lowest, especially among CD8+ T cells. After ivuxolimab, expanded clones were on average more numerous among CD8+ T cells than among CD4+ T cells. The antigen specificity of the clonally expanded peripheral T cells was not determined. Clonal expansion of both CD4+ and CD8+ blood T cells was observed from baseline to week 6 at doses 0.1 to 3.0 mg/kg. Low levels of normalized T-cell clonal expansion were also seen in some nonresponding patients.

Genomic DNA was extracted from sorted cells for sequencing of the TCRbeta CDR3 region. TCRbeta CDR3 regions were sequenced using the immunoSEQ Assay. TCRdb stores this immuneACCESS table with in-frame sequences only. Part of the clones is absent; in the studies checked, under half of the shortfall reflects unresolved V genes, and no reason is known for the rest. The sample yields 90,000 to 150,000 clones; 85% to 90% were counted once. The leading ten clones occupy around 0.53% of the sample. The sequence derives from an adult with an advanced solid tumor such as melanoma, head and neck, liver or kidney cancer. The sequences come from CD4+ or CD8+ T cells sorted from blood, collected in a trial of the OX40 agonist ivuxolimab.

The DNA reads TGTGCCACCAGATCAGGGGGGTCTAATGAAAAACTGTTTTTT. Translated, this gives CATRSGGSNEKLFF. This receptor chain uses TRBV10-3 and TRBJ1-4; 7 central nucleotides agree with TRBD1. The cysteine opens and the phenylalanine closes a CDR3 of 14 amino acids. The entry retains the CDR3 DNA only, 42 bases that are in frame from base 1. Looking up the germline V gene yields CDR1 ENHRY and CDR2 SYGVKD. Here V drops 10 bases and J drops 3 bases, and the junction holds 8 bases not matched to any gene.